The sequence of this TCR beta chain was determined in a study of spatial heterogeneity in lung cancer. General observations from the study: Ubiquitous and regional expanded TCR counts tracked ubiquitous and regional nonsynonymous mutations, respectively. Expanded alpha and beta TCR counts within tumors tracked tumor mutation counts.

TCRdb recomputed calls from the 5' RACE reads with MiXCR, one row per CDR3 protein. The data hold 1,500 or so distinct CDR3 sequences, with roughly a quarter observed a single time. Noted time point: sample taken at primary tumor resection. Germline CDR1 ENHRY, CDR2 SYGVKD. The CDR3 has 14 amino acids. The J segment lost 4 bases and the V segment lost 10 bases, leaving 6 bases of the junction unmatched. This clonotype is deemed medium-sized. Its antigen remains unidentified. This TCR was sampled from a female donor with early-stage non-small cell lung cancer. The source was lung tumor tissue, collected at surgery. The chain uses TRBV10-3 and TRBJ2-3, with 12 positions matching TRBD2. This chain's CDR3 is CATRTSGNADTQYF. CDR3 nucleotide sequence: TGTGCCACCAGGACTAGCGGGAATGCAGATACGCAGTATTTT.